The entry below gives a single TCR beta chain sequence along with its context. What it binds is not known. The germline V gene has CDR1 SNHLY and CDR2 FYNNEI. With V trimmed by 4 bases and J by 2 bases, 5 bases remained unmatched. This CDR3 has 15 amino acids. This record belongs to a study of cytomegalovirus exposure and HLA in healthy donors. Points from the study as a whole: A few chains tied to CMV proved CMV antigen-specific in vitro.

The PCR contained 60 Vbeta and 13 Jbeta primers. This table comes from immunoSEQ multiplex PCR, and its TCRdb copy is limited to in-frame clones, with some not included. The sample lists under 200,000 clones; 81% were seen once. The V and J genes are TRBV2 and TRBJ2-5, with 9 nucleotides matching TRBD2. The TCR sequence derives from a middle-aged man in good health and CMV-seropositive. Sequencing was performed on PBMCs. The CDR3 reads CASSAYSGGQETQYF. The CDR3 DNA is TGTGCCAGCAGTGCCTATAGCGGGGGACAAGAGACCCAGTACTTC.